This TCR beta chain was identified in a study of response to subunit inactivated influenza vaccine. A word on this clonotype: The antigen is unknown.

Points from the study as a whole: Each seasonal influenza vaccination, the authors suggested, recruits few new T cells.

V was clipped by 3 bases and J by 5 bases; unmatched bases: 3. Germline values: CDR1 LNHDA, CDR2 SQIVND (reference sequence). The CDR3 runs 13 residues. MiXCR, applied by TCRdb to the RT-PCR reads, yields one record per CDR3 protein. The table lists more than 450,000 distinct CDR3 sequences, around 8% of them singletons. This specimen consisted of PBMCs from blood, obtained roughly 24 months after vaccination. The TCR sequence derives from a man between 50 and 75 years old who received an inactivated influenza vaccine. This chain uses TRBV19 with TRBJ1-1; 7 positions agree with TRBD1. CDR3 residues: CASSIQQGTEAFF. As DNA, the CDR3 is TGTGCCAGTAGTATCCAACAGGGGACTGAAGCTTTCTTT.